These 3 T cell receptor beta chains came from one sample sequenced in a study of shared clonotypes between healthy human individuals. Here immunoSEQ multiplex PCR was the method, and the copy in TCRdb shows in-frame clones only, minus some. The repertoire includes approximately 500,000 clones, almost 97% of them detected once, and roughly 0.06% sits in the top ten. Sequences were obtained from naive CD4+ T cells sorted from blood. Subset here: CD45RA+ positively selected. Receptors were obtained from a woman aged 25 to 45 in good health.

The CDR3 region has the DNA TGCGCCAGCAATACGGCAGGAGCCCTGGAGACCCAGTACTTC. Translating gives CASNTAGALETQYF. The chain carries TRBV5-1 and TRBJ2-5; the D is unclear. The V end lost 6 bases, the J end lost 5 bases, and 17 bases lay between the germline ends. The CDR3 length is 14 residues. Germline values: CDR1 SGHRS, CDR2 YFSETQ. The variable domain in full, completed from reference TRBV5-1 and TRBJ2-5, reads KAGVTQTPRYLIKTRGQQVTLSCSPISGHRSVSWYQQTPGQGLQFLFEYFSETQRNKGNFPGRFSGRQFSNSRSEMNVSTLELGDSALYLCASNTAGALETQYFGPGTRLLVL.

Worth noting for this clone: Other DNA sequences of this sample code for an identical CDR3. This chain connects TRBV19 to TRBJ1-3; perhaps TRBD1 as D (6 bases). Trimming left V 2 bases short and J 4 bases short, with 9 bases between. This CDR3 region has 14 residues. Per germline, CDR1 LNHDA and CDR2 SQIVND (reference sequence). The CDR3 here is CASSIRGSGNTIYF. For the CDR3, the DNA is TGTGCCAGTAGTATAAGGGGGTCCGGAAACACCATATATTTT.

This chain connects TRBV5-1 to TRBJ2-7; possibly TRBD1 for D (6 bases). Trimming stripped 4 bases from V and 8 bases from J, with 19 bases between. Per germline, CDR1 SGHRS and CDR2 YFSETQ. This CDR3 is 14 amino acids long. The CDR3 loop reads CASSAGQGLMKQYF. The CDR3 region has the DNA TGCGCCAGCAGCGCCGGGCAGGGGCTAATGAAGCAGTACTTC.